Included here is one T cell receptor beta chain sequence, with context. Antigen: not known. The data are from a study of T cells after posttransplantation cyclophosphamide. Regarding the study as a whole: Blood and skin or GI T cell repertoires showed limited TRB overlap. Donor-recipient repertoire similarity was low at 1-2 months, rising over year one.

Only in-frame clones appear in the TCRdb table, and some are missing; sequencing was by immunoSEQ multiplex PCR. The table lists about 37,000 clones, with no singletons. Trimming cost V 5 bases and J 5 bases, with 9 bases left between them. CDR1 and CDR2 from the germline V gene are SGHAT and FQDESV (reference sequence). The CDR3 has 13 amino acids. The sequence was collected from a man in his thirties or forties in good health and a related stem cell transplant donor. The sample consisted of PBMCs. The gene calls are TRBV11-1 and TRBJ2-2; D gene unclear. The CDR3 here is CASSRSPTGELFF. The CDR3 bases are TGTGCCAGCAGCCGGTCCCCTACCGGGGAGCTGTTTTTT.